These T cell receptor beta chains were read from a single sample in a study of shared clonotypes between healthy human individuals. Method: immunoSEQ multiplex PCR; TCRdb's copy keeps in-frame clones and lacks some. Found here are around 2.1 million clones, about 92% of them singletons; the top ten hold under 2%. The sequencing input was naive CD8+ T cells from PBMCs. All receptors derive from a man between 18 and 29 years old in good health. Some clones in this sample may be carry-over from other donors' samples. CDR3s include the opening cysteine and the closing phenylalanine or tryptophan. The D gene is left open where the match is weak. Clone sizes are given selectively: once, few, many, or a class where the clone is expanded.

clone_size: -; d_call: -; v_call: TRBV19; j_call: TRBJ2-2; cdr3_nt: TGTGCCAGTAGTATAGGGGATGATTCCGGGGAGCTGTTTTTT; cdr3_aa: CASSIGDDSGELFF
clone_size: -; d_call: -; v_call: TRBV11-2; j_call: TRBJ1-1; cdr3_nt: TGTGCCAGCAGCTTAGATCTGGGGGGGCTTGAAGCTTTCTTT; cdr3_aa: CASSLDLGGLEAFF
clone_size: -; d_call: -; v_call: TRBV6-5; j_call: TRBJ1-5; cdr3_nt: TGTGCCAGCAGTTACAAGTCAGGGGATCAGCCCCAGCATTTT; cdr3_aa: CASSYKSGDQPQHF
clone_size: -; d_call: -; v_call: TRBV9; j_call: TRBJ2-7; cdr3_nt: TGTGCCAGCAGCGTGGGCGGCAGCTCCTACGAGCAGTACTTC; cdr3_aa: CASSVGGSSYEQYF
clone_size: -; d_call: TRBD1; v_call: TRBV28; j_call: TRBJ1-1; cdr3_nt: TGTGCCAGCAGTTTTGACAGGGCCGCTGAAGCTTTCTTT; cdr3_aa: CASSFDRAAEAFF
clone_size: -; d_call: -; v_call: TRBV29-1; j_call: TRBJ1-1; cdr3_nt: TGCAGCGTTGCCCCGGGAGACCGAACCATGAACACTGAAGCTTTCTTT; cdr3_aa: CSVAPGDRTMNTEAFF
clone_size: -; d_call: TRBD1; v_call: TRBV11-2; j_call: TRBJ1-3; cdr3_nt: TGTGCCAGCAGCGATAGGACAGGGCCCCTGTCTGGAAACACCATATATTTT; cdr3_aa: CASSDRTGPLSGNTIYF
clone_size: -; d_call: TRBD1; v_call: TRBV7-9; j_call: TRBJ2-3; cdr3_nt: TGTGCCAGCAGCCCCGACAGGGTGGATACGCAGTATTTT; cdr3_aa: CASSPDRVDTQYF
clone_size: -; d_call: TRBD2; v_call: TRBV15; j_call: TRBJ2-7; cdr3_nt: TGTGCCACCAGCAGTCTGCTGCCGGTGGGGGGACTAGCGTACGAGCAGTACTTC; cdr3_aa: CATSSLLPVGGLAYEQYF
clone_size: -; d_call: -; v_call: TRBV28; j_call: TRBJ2-7; cdr3_nt: TGTGCCAGCAGCCCCTCCCCGGGGGGCCTCTACGAGCAGTACTTC; cdr3_aa: CASSPSPGGLYEQYF
clone_size: -; d_call: TRBD2; v_call: TRBV7-9; j_call: TRBJ2-7; cdr3_nt: TGTGCCAGCAGCTCCGCTGGGGAGGGACCGTACGAGCAGTACTTC; cdr3_aa: CASSSAGEGPYEQYF
clone_size: -; d_call: -; v_call: TRBV7-9; j_call: TRBJ2-1; cdr3_nt: TGTGCCAGCAGCTTCCGGGAGCGGCCTGATTACAATGAGCAGTTCTTC; cdr3_aa: CASSFRERPDYNEQFF
clone_size: -; d_call: -; v_call: TRBV14; j_call: TRBJ1-1; cdr3_nt: TGTGCCAGCAGCCACCAGGAACAGTCGGGATTGGGCACTGAAGCTTTCTTT; cdr3_aa: CASSHQEQSGLGTEAFF
clone_size: -; d_call: TRBD2; v_call: TRBV6-5; j_call: TRBJ2-1; cdr3_nt: TGTGCCAGCAGCCCCCTGCGGGAGGGCCGGGGTGAGCAGTTCTTC; cdr3_aa: CASSPLREGRGEQFF
clone_size: once; d_call: TRBD2; v_call: TRBV7-9; j_call: TRBJ2-1; cdr3_nt: TGTGCCAGCAGCTTAGCGCCGGTAGCGGGAGATAATGAGCAGTTCTTC; cdr3_aa: CASSLAPVAGDNEQFF
clone_size: -; d_call: TRBD1; v_call: TRBV28; j_call: TRBJ2-7; cdr3_nt: TGTGCCAGCAGTTTACCCGGGACAGGGGGCCGTTACGAGCAGTACTTC; cdr3_aa: CASSLPGTGGRYEQYF
clone_size: -; d_call: -; v_call: TRBV5-6; j_call: TRBJ1-5; cdr3_nt: TGTGCCAGCAGCATCTCCGGACAGCCCCAGCATTTT; cdr3_aa: CASSISGQPQHF
clone_size: -; d_call: -; v_call: TRBV6-5; j_call: TRBJ2-7; cdr3_nt: TGTGCCAGCCGAGGGGGCTACGAGCAGTACTTC; cdr3_aa: CASRGGYEQYF
clone_size: -; d_call: TRBD2; v_call: TRBV5-6; j_call: TRBJ2-7; cdr3_nt: TGTGCCAGCAGTACGGGGGGGTACGAGCAGTACTTC; cdr3_aa: CASSTGGYEQYF
clone_size: -; d_call: -; v_call: TRBV7-6; j_call: TRBJ2-5; cdr3_nt: TGTGCCAGCAGCTTAGTCCGGACCCCCAAAGAGACCCAGTACTTC; cdr3_aa: CASSLVRTPKETQYF
clone_size: once; d_call: -; v_call: TRBV6-1; j_call: TRBJ2-3; cdr3_nt: TGTGCCAGCAGTGACTTGACGGAGGGTGTGACAGATACGCAGTATTTT; cdr3_aa: CASSDLTEGVTDTQYF
clone_size: -; d_call: -; v_call: TRBV5-6; j_call: TRBJ2-7; cdr3_nt: TGTGCCAGCAGCTTGTATTACCCCACGGACGCCTACGAGCAGTACTTC; cdr3_aa: CASSLYYPTDAYEQYF
clone_size: once; d_call: -; v_call: TRBV11-2; j_call: TRBJ2-5; cdr3_nt: TGTGCCAGCAGCTTATTCCGCTTGGATCGTGTCGAGACCCAGTACTTC; cdr3_aa: CASSLFRLDRVETQYF
clone_size: -; d_call: -; v_call: TRBV27; j_call: TRBJ1-2; cdr3_nt: TGTGCCAGCAGTTTCTCGGAGGGGGAGGCCAACTATGGCTACACCTTC; cdr3_aa: CASSFSEGEANYGYTF
clone_size: -; d_call: -; v_call: TRBV5-1; j_call: TRBJ2-1; cdr3_nt: TGCGCCAGCACTTCTCGGGCAGGGAGTAAAAATGAGCAGTTCTTC; cdr3_aa: CASTSRAGSKNEQFF
clone_size: -; d_call: -; v_call: TRBV9; j_call: TRBJ1-5; cdr3_nt: TGTGCCAGCAGCCCAGGGAACAATCAGCCCCAGCATTTT; cdr3_aa: CASSPGNNQPQHF
clone_size: -; d_call: -; v_call: TRBV29-1; j_call: TRBJ1-1; cdr3_nt: TGCAGCATCAGGTTGGGGGTTGACACTGAAGCTTTCTTT; cdr3_aa: CSIRLGVDTEAFF
clone_size: -; d_call: TRBD2; v_call: TRBV11-1; j_call: TRBJ2-1; cdr3_nt: TGTGCCAGCAGCTTAGGGACTAGCGGGAGCGGCGAGCAGTTCTTC; cdr3_aa: CASSLGTSGSGEQFF
clone_size: -; d_call: -; v_call: TRBV4-1; j_call: TRBJ2-7; cdr3_nt: TGCGCCAGCAGCCAAGAATTGATGTACTACGAAGCCCACGAGCAGTACTTC; cdr3_aa: CASSQELMYYEAHEQYF
clone_size: -; d_call: TRBD2; v_call: TRBV14; j_call: TRBJ2-1; cdr3_nt: TGTGCCAGCAGCCAAGTTCCCCGCGGGGGTGAGCAGTTCTTC; cdr3_aa: CASSQVPRGGEQFF
clone_size: once; d_call: -; v_call: TRBV7-2; j_call: TRBJ1-4; cdr3_nt: TGTGCCAGCAGCCAGAGGGGTAATGAAAAACTGTTTTTT; cdr3_aa: CASSQRGNEKLFF
clone_size: -; d_call: TRBD1; v_call: TRBV19; j_call: TRBJ1-1; cdr3_nt: TGTGCCAGTTCCCTACAGGGGGCGATCACTGAAGCTTTCTTT; cdr3_aa: CASSLQGAITEAFF
clone_size: -; d_call: -; v_call: TRBV5-6; j_call: TRBJ1-5; cdr3_nt: TGTGCCAGCAGCTTGGGGGCGGTTCAGCCCCAGCATTTT; cdr3_aa: CASSLGAVQPQHF
clone_size: -; d_call: -; v_call: TRBV19; j_call: TRBJ1-1; cdr3_nt: TGTGCCAGTAGGCTACTTCAGGACTTGAACACTGAAGCTTTCTTT; cdr3_aa: CASRLLQDLNTEAFF
clone_size: -; d_call: -; v_call: TRBV7-8; j_call: TRBJ1-1; cdr3_nt: TGTGCCAGCAGCCCGGGGCGGCTACCCGTGGGAAACACTGAAGCTTTCTTT; cdr3_aa: CASSPGRLPVGNTEAFF
clone_size: -; d_call: -; v_call: TRBV28; j_call: TRBJ2-7; cdr3_nt: TGTGCCAGCAGTTTACCCTGGCCAGACCCAGGCTACGAGCAGTACTTC; cdr3_aa: CASSLPWPDPGYEQYF
clone_size: -; d_call: -; v_call: TRBV19; j_call: TRBJ1-6; cdr3_nt: TGTGCCAGTAGTCCGCTGGGATGGAAAAGGGCTAATTCACCCCTCCACTTT; cdr3_aa: CASSPLGWKRANSPLHF
clone_size: once; d_call: TRBD1; v_call: TRBV6-1; j_call: TRBJ1-2; cdr3_nt: TGTGCCAGCAGTAACAGGGGCCGGGACTATGGCTACACCTTC; cdr3_aa: CASSNRGRDYGYTF
clone_size: -; d_call: TRBD2; v_call: TRBV11-2; j_call: TRBJ2-1; cdr3_nt: TGTGCCAGCAGGGGGACTAGCGGGACCTACAATGAGCAGTTCTTC; cdr3_aa: CASRGTSGTYNEQFF
clone_size: -; d_call: -; v_call: TRBV6-5; j_call: TRBJ1-2; cdr3_nt: TGTGCCAGCAGTTACCGGCCTTTTAACTATGGCTACACCTTC; cdr3_aa: CASSYRPFNYGYTF
clone_size: -; d_call: TRBD1; v_call: TRBV6-1; j_call: TRBJ2-7; cdr3_nt: TGTGCCAGCAGTGGGGGACAGGGAATCTCCTACGAGCAGTACTTC; cdr3_aa: CASSGGQGISYEQYF
clone_size: -; d_call: -; v_call: TRBV11-2; j_call: TRBJ1-2; cdr3_nt: TGTGCCAGCAGCGACCGACACTACACCGCCACCTATGGCTACACCTTC; cdr3_aa: CASSDRHYTATYGYTF
clone_size: -; d_call: -; v_call: TRBV9; j_call: TRBJ2-1; cdr3_nt: TGTGCCAGCAGCGCACGATACAATGAGCAGTTCTTC; cdr3_aa: CASSARYNEQFF
clone_size: -; d_call: -; v_call: TRBV7-8; j_call: TRBJ2-3; cdr3_nt: TGTGCCAGCAGCTTAGAAAGGGCGATAGGAGATACGCAGTATTTT; cdr3_aa: CASSLERAIGDTQYF
clone_size: -; d_call: TRBD1; v_call: TRBV6-5; j_call: TRBJ1-2; cdr3_nt: TGTGCCAGCAGTTACTCTAGGACAGGGCAGGGCTACACCTTC; cdr3_aa: CASSYSRTGQGYTF
clone_size: -; d_call: -; v_call: TRBV7-3; j_call: TRBJ2-5; cdr3_nt: TGTGCCAGCAGCTTGGGGGTTCAAGAGACCCAGTACTTC; cdr3_aa: CASSLGVQETQYF
clone_size: -; d_call: -; v_call: TRBV7-2; j_call: TRBJ1-5; cdr3_nt: TGTGCCAGCAGCTCGAGACAGGCCGATAGCAATCAGCCCCAGCATTTT; cdr3_aa: CASSSRQADSNQPQHF
clone_size: -; d_call: -; v_call: TRBV9; j_call: TRBJ1-2; cdr3_nt: TGTGCCAGCAGCGTAGGGCAGGCGGGTGGCTACACCTTC; cdr3_aa: CASSVGQAGGYTF
clone_size: -; d_call: -; v_call: TRBV27; j_call: TRBJ2-7; cdr3_nt: TGTGCCAGCAGTTTATCCGGACATACCTACGAGCAGTACTTC; cdr3_aa: CASSLSGHTYEQYF
clone_size: -; d_call: -; v_call: TRBV6-1; j_call: TRBJ1-3; cdr3_nt: TGTGCCAGCAGTGAGGGGACGGTCTCTGGAAACACCATATATTTT; cdr3_aa: CASSEGTVSGNTIYF
clone_size: -; d_call: -; v_call: TRBV13; j_call: TRBJ2-7; cdr3_nt: TGTGCCAGCAGCTTGGGTCCACGAAACTGGGAGCAGTACTTC; cdr3_aa: CASSLGPRNWEQYF
clone_size: -; d_call: TRBD2; v_call: TRBV7-6; j_call: TRBJ2-2; cdr3_nt: TGTGCCAGCAGCCAAAGAGCGGGAGGCGACACCGGGGAGCTGTTTTTT; cdr3_aa: CASSQRAGGDTGELFF